Presented here are 31 T cell receptor beta chains from one specimen sequenced in a study of Graves' ophthalmopathy and Graves' hyperthyroidism. Amplification of the TCR beta CDR3 regions used RNA transcripts (as template). HTBI primers were employed in first-round RT-PCR, then a second-round multiplex PCR followed. One entry per CDR3 protein results from TCRdb running MiXCR on the multiplex PCR reads. The sample lists around 660,000 distinct CDR3 sequences; about 41% were seen once. The sample was peripheral blood. These receptors were obtained from an adult man with Graves' ophthalmopathy.

CDR3 region: CASSSTAGFDQPQYF. CDR3 nucleotides: TGTGCCAGCAGCTCGACGGCAGGCTTTGATCAGCCCCAGTACTTC. The chain recombines TRBV7-2 with TRBJ2-5, with no clear D. V was trimmed by 4 bases and J by 9 bases, leaving 21 bases between them. Germline CDR1 SGHTA, CDR2 FQGNSA. The length of the CDR3 is 15 residues.

This clonotype has a handful of counts. This chain uses TRBV2 with TRBJ1-2; D perhaps matches TRBD1 (5 bases). The CDR3 is made up of 12 amino acids. Trimming left V 6 bases short and J 2 bases short, with 7 bases between. CDR1 is SNHLY, CDR2 FYNNEI, per germline. The CDR3 sequence: CASRTENYGYTF. In DNA, the CDR3 is TGTGCCAGCAGGACAGAAAACTATGGCTACACCTTC.

Note on this clonotype: Just one base apart from a much larger clone, this may be a read error. This chain connects TRBV10-3 to TRBJ2-2, with TRBD2 identical over 7 bases. The V gene's germline CDR1 is ENHRY and CDR2 SYGVKD. J lost 3 bases, V lost 5 bases, and 18 bases had no gene match. This CDR3 comprises 19 residues. The CDR3 DNA reads TGTGCCATCAGTTTTACTAGCGACGGACACCCCTCGGACACCGGGGAGCTGTTTTTT. It specifies CAISFTSDGHPSDTGELFF.

The rearrangement links TRBV6-6 to TRBJ1-2; no clear D. V was pared by 0 bases and J by 4 bases, with 12 bases between. Germline V gives CDR1 MNHNY, CDR2 SVGAGI (reference sequence). This CDR3 has 15 amino acids. The CDR3 nucleotides read TGTGCCAGCAGTTACTCGAGCGGAGATGGCTATGGCTACACCTTC. The encoded protein is CASSYSSGDGYGYTF.

This clonotype was detected ten times or more. The chain employs TRBV5-1 and TRBJ2-7; 7 bases line up with TRBD2. The junction had 10 bases not matched to a gene; V was cut back by 4 bases and J by 6 bases. Germline assignment: CDR1 SGHRS and CDR2 YFSETQ. This CDR3 spans 14 amino acids. The DNA for the CDR3 is TGCGCCAGCAGCATCCGGGGGGACTTCATCGAGCAGTACTTC. Translation: CASSIRGDFIEQYF.

At least ten counts were recorded for this clonotype. A read error is possible here, since a much larger clone lies one base away. This chain uses TRBV5-6 with TRBJ2-7, with TRBD1 identical over 8 bases. The CDR3 length is 13 residues. V lost 4 bases and J lost 2; bases outside the gene matches: 2. Germline assignment: CDR1 SGHDT and CDR2 YYEEEE. CDR3: CASSNRGTYEQYF. The CDR3, as DNA: TGTGCCAGCAGCAACAGGGGGACCTACGAGCAGTACTTC.

This clonotype was picked up a small number of times. The CDR3: CASSSPGQINYEQYF. Here the CDR3 DNA reads TGTGCCAGCAGCTCGCCGGGACAAATAAACTACGAGCAGTACTTC. The J gene is TRBJ2-7, the V gene TRBV7-9, with a tentative D call TRBD1 (6 bases). Germline V gene data show CDR1 as SEHNR and CDR2 as FQNEAQ (reference sequence). The V gene lost 4 bases and the J gene lost 3 bases, with 16 bases spanning the gap. The CDR3 covers 15 residues.

The chain has TRBV19 and TRBJ1-1; TRBD1 matches at 10 bases. CDR3 length: 16 residues. From germline, CDR1 is LNHDA and CDR2 SQIVND (reference sequence). J was trimmed by 4 bases and V by 9 bases; bases with no gene match: 14. Written as DNA, the CDR3 is TGTGCCAGCTCACCATCCGACAGGGGGCAAGCCACTGAAGCTTTCTTT. Translating it yields CASSPSDRGQATEAFF.

Of note for this clonotype: A read error may produce the germline difference seen at one junction end. CDR3 in amino acids: CASSLVVGRVNYGCTF. As DNA, the CDR3 is TGTGCCAGCAGCTTGGTAGTGGGGCGGGTTAACTATGGCTGCACCTTC. The chain carries TRBV5-4 and TRBJ1-2, with D possibly TRBD1 on 5 matching bases. There are 16 residues in the CDR3. Germline CDR1 SGHNT, CDR2 YYREEE (reference sequence).

This clonotype was counted at least ten times. V usage is TRBV7-9 and J usage is TRBJ1-4; D might be TRBD1 (5 bases). CDR1 and CDR2 from the germline V gene are SEHNR and FQNEAQ (reference sequence). The CDR3 contains 15 residues. V lost 5 bases, J lost 8 bases, and 18 bases lay in between. The CDR3 DNA is TGTGCCAGCAGCCTGGTCAGGGAAGGTGGCGAAAAACTGTTTTTT. This translates into CASSLVREGGEKLFF.

The table lists this clonotype with many counts. The junction departs from germline at one end; a sequencing error may be responsible. The V gene is TRBV10-3, the J gene TRBJ1-2; 8 nucleotides agree with TRBD1. Germline values: CDR1 ENHRY, CDR2 SYGVKD. The CDR3 length is 15 residues. CDR3 residues: CASSSVNRGKGGYTF. CDR3 nucleotides: TGTGCCAGCAGTTCGGTCAACAGGGGGAAAGGTGGCTACACCTTC.

V usage is TRBV12-3 or TRBV12-4 and J usage is TRBJ2-5, with 9 positions matching TRBD2. Matching the DNA end better, TRBJ2-1 makes the J call doubtful. The CDR3 covers 14 residues. The CDR3 region is CASTWREGGDEQFF. DNA of the CDR3: TGTGCCAGCACTTGGCGGGAGGGGGGCGATGAGCAGTTCTTC.

V usage is TRBV25-1 and J usage is TRBJ1-2; unclear D gene. V shed 5 bases and J shed 8 bases, with 12 bases lying between them. Germline CDR1 MGHDK, CDR2 SYGVNS. The CDR3 loop spans 12 amino acids. The CDR3 bases are TGTGCCAGCAGTTTATCTGGGAGCGGCTACACCTTC. Translation gives CASSLSGSGYTF.

This clonotype was seen repeatedly, ten times or more. The chain combines TRBV7-9 with TRBJ1-4; tentatively, D is TRBD1 (6 bases). Germline-derived CDR1 and CDR2 are SEHNR and FQNEAQ (reference sequence). V lost 5 bases and J 7 bases, leaving 23 bases between the germline ends. The CDR3 runs to 17 residues. The CDR3 region is CASSQSGMRGAREKLFF. CDR3 coding DNA: TGTGCCAGCAGCCAGAGTGGCATGCGGGGGGCGCGTGAAAAACTGTTTTTT.

This clonotype was observed a handful of times. CDR3 region: CASSTHLRGNQETQYF. As DNA, the CDR3 is TGTGCCAGCAGCACCCATTTGCGGGGGAACCAAGAGACCCAGTACTTC. The chain links TRBV11-2 to TRBJ2-5; 7 nucleotides match TRBD2. Germline CDR1 and CDR2: SGHAT and FQNNGV. This CDR3 spans 16 amino acids. V dropped 5 bases and J dropped 0; count of bases not matched to a gene: 9.

This clonotype was picked up a small number of times. The CDR3 nucleotides read TGTGCCAGCAGCCCCCCGACAGGGCATTCTGGCGTTACCGGGGAGCTGTTTTTT. This gives the protein CASSPPTGHSGVTGELFF. The chain links TRBV14 to TRBJ2-2, with 7 positions matching TRBD1. The CDR3 has 18 residues. Per the germline V gene, CDR1 is SGHDN and CDR2 is FVKESK. V lost 4 bases and J lost 5; bases outside the gene matches: 16.

This clonotype was counted a few times. The genes are TRBV27 and TRBJ1-2; D gene ambiguous. V lost 0 bases to trimming and J lost 6 bases, with 11 bases between them. Germline V gene data show CDR1 as MNHEY and CDR2 as SMNVEV (reference sequence). This CDR3 has 14 residues. The CDR3 loop reads CASSLSGPTDGYTF. For the CDR3, the DNA is TGTGCCAGCAGTTTATCGGGTCCGACCGATGGCTACACCTTC.

V gene TRBV12-5 combines with J gene TRBJ1-4; maybe TRBD1 (5 bases). Looked up from germline, CDR1 is LGHNT and CDR2 is FRNRAP. The CDR3 spans 16 residues. V lost 1 base and J lost 11, with 20 bases in between. CDR3 sequence (DNA): TGTGCTAGTGGTTTGGGGAGCCGGGACCTTGGAGGGAAACTGTTTTTT. It yields the protein CASGLGSRDLGGKLFF.

V is TRBV10-3 and J is TRBJ2-5; weak D call: TRBD2 (5 bases). The germline V gene has CDR1 ENHRY and CDR2 SYGVKD. V was pared by 8 bases and J by 10 bases, with 17 bases between. The CDR3 extends over 12 amino acids. The CDR3, as DNA: TGTGCCATCCGTGTCGGACTTAAGATCCAGTACTTC. Its protein product is CAIRVGLKIQYF.

To note about this clonotype: One end of the junction fails to match germline, which may point to a read error. J is TRBJ2-2 and V is TRBV10-3; TRBD2 matches 14 bases. The CDR3 extends over 21 amino acids. The germline gives CDR1 ENHRY, CDR2 SYGVKD. CDR3 protein: CASSYGLAGGREGGNTGELFF. The CDR3 nucleotides read TGTGCCAGCAGTTACGGACTAGCGGGGGGCCGGGAAGGGGGGAACACCGGGGAGCTGTTTTTT.

The chain has TRBV6-5 and TRBJ2-7; tentatively, D is TRBD2 (6 bases). V shed 6 bases and J shed 2 bases, with 20 bases lying between them. The CDR3 sequence is 16 residues long. The germline V gene has CDR1 MNHEY and CDR2 SVGAGI. The CDR3 loop reads CASRGWGGAFPYEQYF. DNA of the CDR3: TGTGCCAGCAGGGGCTGGGGAGGAGCCTTTCCCTACGAGCAGTACTTC.

There are many counts of this clonotype. The V gene is TRBV6-6, the J gene TRBJ1-6; tentative D call: TRBD1 (6 bases). The germline V gene has CDR1 MNHNY and CDR2 SVGAGI (reference sequence). Deletions cut 6 bases from V and 8 bases from J, with 14 bases between. The CDR3 spans 14 residues. CDR3 coding DNA: TGTGCCAGCAGAACAGGGCATTCGGATTCACCCCTCCACTTT. Translation gives CASRTGHSDSPLHF.

This clonotype was counted at least ten times. The chain combines TRBV29-1 with TRBJ1-1, with D unclear. V lost 6 bases and J 4 bases, leaving 18 bases between the germline ends. Germline loops: CDR1 SQVTM, CDR2 ANQGSEA. The CDR3 extends over 14 amino acids. As DNA, the CDR3 is TGCAGCGTCGTAAGGCGGAGCCTGGGCACTGAAGCTTTCTTT. It specifies CSVVRRSLGTEAFF.

This clonotype was seen ten or more times. The CDR3 region has the DNA TGCGCCAGCAGCTTGGTATCCGGGGCCGAGCAGTACTTC. Translation gives CASSLVSGAEQYF. The V call is TRBV5-1, the J call TRBJ2-7; D possibly uses TRBD1 or TRBD2 (5 bases each). Germline V lookup: CDR1 SGHRS, CDR2 YFSETQ. V was trimmed by 0 bases and J by 6 bases, leaving 10 bases between them. The CDR3 consists of 13 residues. The entire variable domain, with the rest obtained from reference TRBV5-1 and TRBJ2-7, is as follows: KAGVTQTPRYLIKTRGQQVTLSCSPISGHRSVSWYQQTPGQGLQFLFEYFSETQRNKGNFPGRFSGRQFSNSRSEMNVSTLELGDSALYLCASSLVSGAEQYFGPGTRLTVT.

This clonotype was picked up many times. The chain combines TRBV5-6 with TRBJ2-5, with D unresolved. There are 11 residues in the CDR3. The germline CDR1 and CDR2 sequences are SGHDT and YYEEEE. V dropped 2 bases and J dropped 4 bases, with 3 bases sitting between them. Here the CDR3 DNA reads TGTGCCAGCAGCTTAGTAGAGACCCAGTACTTC. It encodes CASSLVETQYF.

The chain recombines TRBV29-1 with TRBJ1-1; TRBD1 might be the D (6 bases). V was trimmed by 8 bases and J by 1 base, leaving 14 bases between them. Germline lookup yields CDR1 SQVTM and CDR2 ANQGSEA. The CDR3 spans 13 residues. The CDR3 DNA follows: TGCAGCAGTTATCAACAGGGGAACACTGAAGCTTTCTTT. This encodes CSSYQQGNTEAFF.

The CDR3 loop is CSVQGWDHGYTF. DNA of the CDR3: TGCAGCGTCCAGGGATGGGACCATGGCTACACCTTC. The gene calls are TRBV29-1 and TRBJ1-2; D possibly corresponds to TRBD1 (5 bases). Trimming stripped 6 bases from V and 6 bases from J, with 14 bases between. The CDR3 is 12 amino acids. Germline V gene sequence: CDR1 SQVTM, CDR2 ANQGSEA.

In this sample, this clonotype turned up many times. The rearrangement uses TRBV6-1 and TRBJ2-7, with D perhaps TRBD1 (5 bases). Trimming shortened V by 5 bases and J by 1 base, and 9 bases separated the two germline ends. The CDR3 extends over 13 amino acids. Germline V CDR1 and CDR2: MNHNS, SASEGT. The CDR3 sequence is CASSNAGSYEQYF. The CDR3 bases are TGTGCCAGCAGTAACGCAGGGTCCTACGAGCAGTACTTC.

This clonotype was observed at least ten times. The chain couples TRBV7-9 to TRBJ2-2; 8 bases are a match to TRBD1. CDR1 and CDR2 from the germline V gene are SEHNR and FQNEAQ (reference sequence). This CDR3 comprises 17 residues. J lost 2 bases, V lost 3 bases, and 8 bases had no gene match. The CDR3 protein is CASSFSGQGINTGELFF. CDR3 DNA: TGTGCCAGCAGCTTTTCTGGACAGGGTATTAACACCGGGGAGCTGTTTTTT.

This clonotype was seen many times. The CDR3 protein is CASSYGRAVDEQYF. The CDR3, as DNA: TGTGCCAGCAGCTACGGTAGGGCGGTTGACGAGCAGTACTTC. The rearrangement uses TRBV7-2 and TRBJ2-7; unclear D gene. The CDR3 runs 14 residues. V lost 4 bases and J 5 bases, leaving 15 bases between the germline ends. Germline V gives CDR1 SGHTA, CDR2 FQGNSA. Full variable domain (missing parts from reference TRBV7-2 and TRBJ2-7): GAGVSQSPSNKVTEKGKDVELRCDPISGHTALYWYRQSLGQGLEFLIYFQGNSAPDKSGLPSDRFSAERTGGSVSTLTIQRTQQEDSAVYLCASSYGRAVDEQYFGPGTRLTVT.

This clonotype was observed at least ten times. V gene TRBV29-1 combines with J gene TRBJ2-7; D gene ambiguous. In germline, CDR1 is SQVTM, CDR2 ANQGSEA. The CDR3 has 14 residues. Trimming took off 4 bases at V and 0 bases at J, with 13 bases between the two ends. CDR3 sequence reads: CSVAGRSDSYEQYF. In DNA form, the CDR3 reads TGCAGCGTTGCGGGCAGGTCAGACTCCTACGAGCAGTACTTC.